This T cell receptor beta chain originates from a study of blood T cell repertoires in COVID-19. Study context: From T cells, B-cell-depleted T cells, or PBMCs came the material, which was cDNA or gDNA.

Sequenced by immunoSEQ multiplex PCR; TCRdb stores in-frame clones only, minus some. This sample has 250,000 to 350,000 clones, with 85% to 90% found just once. CDR3 length: 19 amino acids. V was cut by 0 bases and J by 2 bases, with 23 bases left in between. Germline loops: CDR1 LNHDA, CDR2 SQIVND (reference sequence). Sequences were obtained from peripheral blood. The chain joins TRBV19 to TRBJ2-7, with a possible D match to TRBD1 (5 bases). The origin of this receptor is a man younger than 40 with acute or convalescent COVID-19. For the CDR3, the DNA is TGTGCCAGTAGTATAGATCTCACGGCGCCCAGGGCCCCCCCCTACGAGCAGTACTTC. Its protein is CASSIDLTAPRAPPYEQYF.